Only a few counts were recorded for the clone carrying this T cell receptor (beta chain). There were only healthy Caucasians among the donors. This entry belongs to a study of identical twins. Template switching introduced a universal primer site, and the cDNA bore unique molecular identifiers. Using its own MiXCR run on the 5' RACE reads, TCRdb lists one record per CDR3 protein. The sample lists some 100,000 distinct CDR3 sequences; less than 6.5% were seen once. This clonotype was obtained from a woman between 45 and 65 years old in good health. The sample comprised memory T cells sorted from blood.

CDR3 bases: TGCGCCAGCAGCTCACAACCCCAGGGAAGCTCCTACAATGAGCAGTTCTTC. It is translated as CASSSQPQGSSYNEQFF. V and J are TRBV5-1 and TRBJ2-1; perhaps TRBD1 as D (5 bases). Trimming removed 3 bases at V and 0 bases at J, with 16 bases between. The CDR3 runs 17 residues. CDR1 is SGHRS and CDR2 is YFSETQ in the germline V gene.